The 6 T cell receptor beta chains listed next were all sequenced from one sample in a study of shared clonotypes between healthy human individuals. The repertoire was sequenced with immunoSEQ multiplex PCR; TCRdb's copy has only in-frame clones and lacks some. The repertoire has roughly 500,000 clones, 90% to 96% of them found once; the top ten carry 0.06%. Specimen: naive CD4+ T cells sorted from blood. Stated subset: CD45RA+ positively selected. The receptor source for this set is a woman aged 25-40 years in good health.

J is TRBJ2-1 and V is TRBV18; perhaps TRBD1 as D (6 bases). With 4 bases removed from V and 8 bases from J, the gap between germline ends came to 18 bases. Germline V gene lookup returns CDR1 KGHSH and CDR2 LQKENI. The CDR3 has 15 amino acids. CDR3 residues: CASSLDRRKRDEQFF. The CDR3 DNA is TGTGCCAGCTCACTAGACAGGAGAAAGCGAGATGAGCAGTTCTTC.

The chain is built from TRBV18 and TRBJ1-2; D not resolved. In germline, CDR1 is KGHSH, CDR2 LQKENI. The CDR3 length is 14 residues. Trimming left V 6 bases short and J 2 bases short, with 13 bases between. CDR3 bases: TGTGCCAGCTCTCAACAGAGTACCAACTATGGCTACACCTTC. Translated, it gives CASSQQSTNYGYTF.

This clone was counted a single time. The chain employs TRBV28 and TRBJ1-1, with a possible D match to TRBD1 (5 bases). Per germline, CDR1 MDHEN and CDR2 SYDVKM. The CDR3 is 17 residues long. The germline V and J ends were trimmed by 1 base and 0 bases, with 15 bases remaining between them. The CDR3 DNA is TGTGCCAGCAGTTTATACCGACAGCTAGGCATGAACACTGAAGCTTTCTTT. Residues: CASSLYRQLGMNTEAFF.

CDR3 sequence reads: CASSQDRAGELFF. CDR3 DNA: TGCGCCAGCAGCCAAGATCGGGCCGGGGAGCTGTTTTTT. This sequence joins TRBV4-1 and TRBJ2-2; D is unresolved. Germline values: CDR1 MGHRA, CDR2 YSYEKL. Trimming pared 0 bases from V and 6 bases from J, leaving 5 bases between. The CDR3 has 13 residues.

The V call is TRBV28, the J call TRBJ1-2; D perhaps matches TRBD1 (5 bases). CDR3 size: 13 residues. The ends were cut back, 2 bases at V and 7 bases at J, with 11 bases in the middle. Germline values: CDR1 MDHEN, CDR2 SYDVKM. CDR3 coding DNA: TGTGCCAGCAGTTTAGCAGGGCGTGGTGGCTACACCTTC. This codes for CASSLAGRGGYTF.

This chain uses TRBV5-1 with TRBJ2-4, with 9 bases matching TRBD2. This CDR3 has 17 amino acids. V was clipped by 4 bases and J by 1 base; unmatched bases: 9. CDR1 and CDR2 (germline): SGHRS, YFSETQ. This CDR3 reads CASSPQGSGRAKNIQYF. The CDR3, as DNA: TGCGCCAGCAGCCCGCAGGGGAGCGGGAGGGCCAAAAACATTCAGTACTTC.